The present TCR beta chain was sequenced within a study of post-analysis software for immune sequencing data. The authors incorporated unique molecular identifiers into the TCR beta cDNA libraries. TCRdb analysed the PCR reads with MiXCR anew, one entry per CDR3 protein. The profile shows 650,000 to 900,000 distinct CDR3 sequences, roughly 50% of them singletons. This clonotype was counted only a few times. The sequence derives from a girl between 5 and 17 years old with multiple sclerosis. Specimen: blood.

The CDR3 loop reads CASSLVPGRGEQYF. DNA for the CDR3: TGTGCCAGCAGCTTAGTGCCAGGCCGTGGCGAGCAGTACTTC. This chain connects TRBV7-9 to TRBJ2-7; D remains ambiguous. Trimming stripped 1 base from V and 6 bases from J, with 13 bases between. This CDR3 has 14 residues. CDR1 SEHNR and CDR2 FQNEAQ come from the germline V gene (reference sequence).